This is a list of T cell receptor beta chains from one sample in a study of T cell responses to AZD1222 COVID-19 vaccine. The method was immunoSEQ multiplex PCR; TCRdb's version includes in-frame clones alone and lacks a portion of them. The sample consists of about 89,000 clones, about 86% of them appearing once. This specimen consisted of peripheral blood, obtained 28 days after the second AZD1222 dose. The receptors were sampled from an adult who received the AZD1222 COVID-19 vaccine. Both conserved end residues are trimmed from each CDR3. Each record gives: CDR3 protein, CDR3 length, V gene.

CDR3aa: ASTQDGESYEQY
len: 12
v_gene: TRBV19

CDR3aa: ASSAQLNRQGTEKLF
len: 15
v_gene: TRBV9

CDR3aa: ASSGDTEAF
len: 9
v_gene: TRBV2

CDR3aa: SAYSQEGLYEQY
len: 12
v_gene: TRBV29-1

CDR3aa: ASSLGSDDEQY
len: 11
v_gene: TRBV28

CDR3aa: ASSRLGKNTGELF
len: 13
v_gene: TRBV6-2/TRBV6-3

CDR3aa: ASSLPGQGSYEQY
len: 13
v_gene: TRBV14

CDR3aa: ASSSGLLYEQY
len: 11
v_gene: TRBV13

CDR3aa: ASSQEAISGNTIY
len: 13
v_gene: TRBV5-1

CDR3aa: ASSEPAAGAQPQH
len: 13
v_gene: TRBV6-1

CDR3aa: ASTDGQEETQY
len: 11
v_gene: TRBV25-1

CDR3aa: ASSLGGGPYNEQF
len: 13
v_gene: TRBV5-4

CDR3aa: ASSSGGTGSSYEQY
len: 14
v_gene: TRBV11-3

CDR3aa: ASSESNTGELF
len: 11
v_gene: TRBV10-1

CDR3aa: ASSPRASASSYEQY
len: 14
v_gene: TRBV7-2

CDR3aa: ASSSGLAGGGEQY
len: 13
v_gene: TRBV18

CDR3aa: ASSSVGTEAF
len: 10
v_gene: TRBV3-1/TRBV3-2

CDR3aa: ASSPSDSSYEQY
len: 12
v_gene: TRBV18

CDR3aa: ASSEHRDSNQPQH
len: 13
v_gene: TRBV6-1

CDR3aa: ASSFSAGDSTDTQY
len: 14
v_gene: TRBV28

CDR3aa: ASSLPRGTQY
len: 10
v_gene: TRBV7-2

CDR3aa: ASSGGERNYGYT
len: 12
v_gene: TRBV6-5

CDR3aa: ASSLAAYNEQF
len: 11
v_gene: TRBV7-9

CDR3aa: ASSYSRGTGNTIY
len: 13
v_gene: TRBV6-2/TRBV6-3

CDR3aa: ASSLTGSVDGYT
len: 12
v_gene: TRBV5-8

CDR3aa: ASSESRQSSGANVLT
len: 15
v_gene: TRBV10-1

CDR3aa: AISELGSTEAF
len: 11
v_gene: TRBV10-3

CDR3aa: ATSRRSGQGNEQY
len: 13
v_gene: TRBV15

CDR3aa: ASSEWSPGVDEAF
len: 13
v_gene: TRBV25-1

CDR3aa: ASAGTASSYEQY
len: 12
v_gene: TRBV6-5

CDR3aa: ASSPGLGGPGDTQY
len: 14
v_gene: TRBV18

CDR3aa: AARLAGDTDTQY
len: 12
v_gene: TRBV6-5